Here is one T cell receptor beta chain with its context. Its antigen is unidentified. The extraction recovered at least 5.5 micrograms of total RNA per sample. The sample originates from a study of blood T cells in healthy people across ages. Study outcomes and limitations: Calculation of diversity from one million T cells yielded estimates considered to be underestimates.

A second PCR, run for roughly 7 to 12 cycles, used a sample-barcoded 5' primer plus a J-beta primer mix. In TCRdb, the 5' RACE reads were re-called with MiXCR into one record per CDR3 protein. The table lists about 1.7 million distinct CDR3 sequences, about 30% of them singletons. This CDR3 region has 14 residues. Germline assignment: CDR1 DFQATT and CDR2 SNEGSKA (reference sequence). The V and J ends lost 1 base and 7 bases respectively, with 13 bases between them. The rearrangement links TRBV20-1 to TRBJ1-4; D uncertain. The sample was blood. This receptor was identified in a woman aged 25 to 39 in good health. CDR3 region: CSARAGLTREKLFF. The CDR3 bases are TGCAGTGCTAGAGCGGGCCTCACGCGTGAAAAACTGTTTTTT.